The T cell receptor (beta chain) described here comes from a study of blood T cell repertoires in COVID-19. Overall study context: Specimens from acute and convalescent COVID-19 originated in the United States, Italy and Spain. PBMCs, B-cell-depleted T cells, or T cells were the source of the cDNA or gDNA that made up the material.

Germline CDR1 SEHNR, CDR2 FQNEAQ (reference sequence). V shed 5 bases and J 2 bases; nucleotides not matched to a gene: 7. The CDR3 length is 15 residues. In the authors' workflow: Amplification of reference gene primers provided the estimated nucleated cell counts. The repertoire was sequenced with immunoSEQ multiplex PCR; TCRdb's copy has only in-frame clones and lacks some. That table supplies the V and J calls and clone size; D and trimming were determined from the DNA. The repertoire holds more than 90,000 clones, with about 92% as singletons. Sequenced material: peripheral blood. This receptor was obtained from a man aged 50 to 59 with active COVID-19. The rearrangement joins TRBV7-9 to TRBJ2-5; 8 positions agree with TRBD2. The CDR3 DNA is TGTGCCAGCAGCCTGAGCGGGAGTGGGCAAGAGACCCAGTACTTC. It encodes CASSLSGSGQETQYF.